A single sample gave rise to the 14 T cell receptor beta chains below, sequenced in a study of cytomegalovirus exposure and HLA in healthy donors. The study ran its PCR with 60 Vbeta and 13 Jbeta primers. TCRdb's table, derived via immunoSEQ multiplex PCR, lists solely in-frame clones and lacks some. The table includes 180,000 or so clones, 77% detected once. The sequenced sample was PBMCs. The receptors here all came from a woman aged 60-75 years in good health and CMV-seropositive.

This clone appeared a few times. V usage is TRBV19 and J usage is TRBJ1-1; perhaps TRBD1 as D (5 bases). This CDR3 contains 12 residues. V lost 1 base, J lost 8 bases, and 8 bases lay in between. CDR1 LNHDA and CDR2 SQIVND come from the germline V gene (reference sequence). CDR3 coding DNA: TGTGCCAGTAGTATAGCACCAGGGGAAGCTTTCTTT. It encodes CASSIAPGEAFF.

This clone occurred a few times. This sequence is one base from a far larger clone and is likely a read error. Other DNA sequences within the sample encode an identical CDR3. This chain uses TRBV10-3 with TRBJ2-3, with TRBD2 identical over 11 bases. The CDR3 has 14 amino acids. Trimming cost V 10 bases and J 5 bases; bases outside gene matches: 8. Germline V lookup: CDR1 ENHRY, CDR2 SYGVKD. CDR3 protein: CASSTSGGLDTQYF. The DNA of the CDR3 is TGTGCCAGCAGCACTAGCGGGGGTTTAGATACGCAGTATTTT.

V is TRBV19 and J is TRBJ1-2, with 7 bases identical to TRBD1. The V gene end was trimmed by 5 bases and the J gene end by 8 bases; junction bases not matched to a gene: 8. Germline CDR1 is LNHDA and CDR2 is SQIVND (reference sequence). CDR3 size: 13 residues. CDR3 sequence (DNA): TGTGCCAGTAGTCCCAGGGGGAAGAGAGGCTACACCTTC. Protein product: CASSPRGKRGYTF. Using reference TRBV19 and TRBJ1-2 for the parts outside the CDR3, the full variable domain is DGGITQSPKYLFRKEGQNVTLSCEQNLNHDAMYWYRQDPGQGLRLIYYSQIVNDFQKGDIAEGYSVSREKKESFPLTVTSAQKNPTAFYLCASSPRGKRGYTFGSGTRLTVV.

The chain recombines TRBV28 with TRBJ1-1; 11 nucleotides agree with TRBD1. The CDR3 extends over 12 amino acids. V gave up 3 bases and J gave up 11 bases; unmatched junction bases: 2. CDR1 MDHEN and CDR2 SYDVKM come from the germline V gene. The CDR3 DNA reads as TGTGCCAGCAGTTTTGGACAGGGGGCGGCTTTCTTT. Its protein product is CASSFGQGAAFF.

The chain recombines TRBV28 with TRBJ2-7; TRBD2 aligns across 10 bases. This CDR3 region has 14 residues. Trimming removed 8 bases from V and 7 bases from J; junction bases left unmatched: 11. Germline lookup yields CDR1 MDHEN and CDR2 SYDVKM. CDR3 sequence: CASSTRAGGWEQYF. The CDR3 DNA reads as TGTGCCAGCTCAACTCGAGCGGGGGGGTGGGAGCAGTACTTC.

The chain is built from TRBV6-6 and TRBJ1-5; D not certain. Germline CDR1 is MNHNY and CDR2 is SVGAGI (reference sequence). V lost 9 bases and J lost 9, with 21 bases in between. There are 14 residues in the CDR3. CDR3 coding DNA: TGTGCCAGTGTACCTGAAACGAGCGGTTCGCCCCAGCATTTT. Protein: CASVPETSGSPQHF.

The chain combines TRBV18 with TRBJ2-3; the D is unclear. Germline CDR1 KGHSH, CDR2 LQKENI. V was pared by 4 bases and J by 4 bases, with 15 bases between. This CDR3 has 15 amino acids. CDR3 DNA sequence: TGTGCCAGCTCACGGATAGCATTTGAATCAGATACGCAGTATTTT. The encoded protein is CASSRIAFESDTQYF.

This clone has a handful of counts. This rearrangement joins TRBV9 to TRBJ2-4; 7 bases map to TRBD1. Germline CDR1 and CDR2: SGDLS and YYNGEE. V gave up 5 bases and J gave up 11 bases; unmatched junction bases: 10. CDR3 length: 13 amino acids. CDR3 bases: TGTGCCAGCAGTCAATCGCCAGGGGGACTTCAGTACTTC. Amino acid sequence: CASSQSPGGLQYF.

Note on this clone: The junction shows a germline mismatch at one end, possibly a read error. The chain is built from TRBV7-9 and TRBJ1-1; no reliable D call. Germline lookup yields CDR1 SEHNR and CDR2 FQNEAQ (reference sequence). The CDR3 contains 15 residues. The CDR3 bases are TGTTCCAGCAGCTTGGAGTTCGTGGAGGACACTGAAGCTTTCTTT. Residues: CSSSLEFVEDTEAFF.

This clone showed up just a few times. The chain is built from TRBV4-2 and TRBJ1-1; D unresolved. Trimming pared 1 base from V and 1 base from J, leaving 25 bases between. The CDR3 is made up of 20 amino acids. Per germline, CDR1 LGHNA and CDR2 YNFKEQ. The CDR3 sequence: CASSQGQIPGAGKRNTEAFF. The CDR3 bases are TGTGCCAGCAGCCAAGGCCAGATTCCGGGAGCCGGAAAAAGGAACACTGAAGCTTTCTTT.

The V call is TRBV12-1, the J call TRBJ2-7; TRBD1 is taken as the D call from the table, unchecked against the DNA. TRBV12-1 is marked as a pseudogene. CDR3 length equals 16 residues. The CDR3 DNA is TGTGCCAGCAGCTTTGAGCAACAGGGGGGGCCCTACGAGCAGTACTTC. Amino acids: CASSFEQQGGPYEQYF.

Details on this clone: Different DNA sequences within this sample yield the same CDR3. J is TRBJ2-1 and V is TRBV7-3, with 16 bases fitting TRBD2. Trimming removed 0 bases from V and 4 bases from J; junction bases left unmatched: 12. The CDR3 is 21 amino acids. Germline CDR1 SGHTA, CDR2 FQGTGA. The CDR3 nucleotides are TGTGCCAGCAGCTTAACCGGTCCGGGACTAGCGGGGGGGACAGCTTACAATGAGCAGTTCTTC. Protein: CASSLTGPGLAGGTAYNEQFF.

This clone was found once. J is TRBJ2-5 and V is TRBV10-3; TRBD2 matches 12 bases. V gave up 3 bases and J gave up 5 bases; unmatched junction bases: 4. The germline gives CDR1 ENHRY, CDR2 SYGVKD. The CDR3 has 15 residues. CDR3 in amino acids: CAISEASGREETQYF. In DNA form, the CDR3 reads TGTGCCATCAGTGAAGCTAGCGGGAGGGAGGAGACCCAGTACTTC.

This chain connects TRBV29-1 to TRBJ1-2, with 9 bases aligning to TRBD1. The V segment lost 7 bases and the J segment 4 bases; nucleotides outside the gene matches: 10. Germline V CDR1 and CDR2: SQVTM, ANQGSEA. The CDR3 is 14 residues long. The DNA for the CDR3 is TGCAGCGGATACGGCGGGACAGGGACCTATGGCTACACCTTC. Its protein product is CSGYGGTGTYGYTF.